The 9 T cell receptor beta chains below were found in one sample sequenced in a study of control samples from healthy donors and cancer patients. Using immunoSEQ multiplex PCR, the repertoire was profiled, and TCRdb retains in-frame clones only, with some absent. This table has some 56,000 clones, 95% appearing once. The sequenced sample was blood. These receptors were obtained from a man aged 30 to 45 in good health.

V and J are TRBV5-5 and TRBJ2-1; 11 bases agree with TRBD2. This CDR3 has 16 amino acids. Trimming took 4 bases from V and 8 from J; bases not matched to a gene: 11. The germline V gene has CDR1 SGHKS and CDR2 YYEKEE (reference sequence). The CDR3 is CASSTLTSGSLDEQFF. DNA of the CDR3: TGTGCCAGCAGCACCCTAACTAGCGGGAGTTTGGATGAGCAGTTCTTC.

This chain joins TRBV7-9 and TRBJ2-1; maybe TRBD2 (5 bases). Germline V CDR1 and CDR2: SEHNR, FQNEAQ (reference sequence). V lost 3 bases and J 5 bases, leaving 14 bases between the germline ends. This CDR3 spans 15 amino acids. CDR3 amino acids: CASSFTSAGHNEQFF. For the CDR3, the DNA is TGTGCCAGCAGCTTTACGTCCGCGGGCCACAATGAGCAGTTCTTC.

The CDR3: CASSGGLAGGTDTQYF. For the CDR3, the DNA is TGTGCCAGCAGCGGGGGACTAGCGGGAGGAACAGATACGCAGTATTTT. The chain employs TRBV7-9 and TRBJ2-3; TRBD2 matches 15 bases. Looked up from germline, CDR1 is SEHNR and CDR2 is FQNEAQ (reference sequence). With V trimmed by 5 bases and J by 3 bases, 3 bases remained unmatched. The CDR3 totals 16 residues.

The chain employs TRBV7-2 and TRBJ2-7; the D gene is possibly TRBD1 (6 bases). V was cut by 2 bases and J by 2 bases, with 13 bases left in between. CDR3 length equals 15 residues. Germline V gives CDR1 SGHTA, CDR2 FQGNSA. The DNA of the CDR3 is TGTGCCAGCAGCTTACAGCAGGGGTCAGCCTACGAGCAGTACTTC. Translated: CASSLQQGSAYEQYF.

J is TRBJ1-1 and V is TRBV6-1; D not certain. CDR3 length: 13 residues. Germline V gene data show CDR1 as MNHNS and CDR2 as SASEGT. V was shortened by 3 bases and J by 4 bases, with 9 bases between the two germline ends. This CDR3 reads CASSEPGVTEAFF. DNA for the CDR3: TGTGCCAGCAGTGAGCCCGGGGTCACTGAAGCTTTCTTT.

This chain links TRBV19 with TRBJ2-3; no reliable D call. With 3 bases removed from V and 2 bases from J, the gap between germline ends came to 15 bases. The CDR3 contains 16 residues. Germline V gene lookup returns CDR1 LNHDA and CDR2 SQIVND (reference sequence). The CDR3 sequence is CASSINFGRTTDTQYF. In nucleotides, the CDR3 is TGTGCCAGTAGTATTAACTTCGGACGGACCACAGATACGCAGTATTTT.

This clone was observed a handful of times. The CDR3 sequence: CASSLVGTSGTDTQYF. The CDR3 region has the DNA TGCGCCAGCAGCTTGGTAGGGACTAGCGGCACAGATACGCAGTATTTT. The V and J genes are TRBV5-1 and TRBJ2-3; 10 bases align to TRBD2. The CDR3 length is 16 residues. Per the germline V gene, CDR1 is SGHRS and CDR2 is YFSETQ. Germline trimming cut 0 bases from V and 1 base from J; bases unmatched to any gene: 2.

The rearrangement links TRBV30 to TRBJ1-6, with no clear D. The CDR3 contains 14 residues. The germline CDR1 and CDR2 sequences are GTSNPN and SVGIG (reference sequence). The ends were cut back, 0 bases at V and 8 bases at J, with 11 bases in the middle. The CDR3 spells CAWSVKRADSPLHF. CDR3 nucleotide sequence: TGTGCCTGGAGTGTAAAAAGGGCCGATTCACCCCTCCACTTT.

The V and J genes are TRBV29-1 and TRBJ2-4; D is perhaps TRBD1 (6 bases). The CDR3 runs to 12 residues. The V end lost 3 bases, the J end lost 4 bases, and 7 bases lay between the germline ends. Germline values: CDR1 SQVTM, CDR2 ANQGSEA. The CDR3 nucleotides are TGCAGCGTTGAGGGACAAAAAAACATTCAGTACTTC. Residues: CSVEGQKNIQYF. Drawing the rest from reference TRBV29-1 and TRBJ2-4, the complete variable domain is SAVISQKPSRDICQRGTSLTIQCQVDSQVTMMFWYRQQPGQSLTLIATANQGSEATYESGFVIDKFPISRPNLTFSTLTVSNMSPEDSSIYLCSVEGQKNIQYFGAGTRLSVL.